A single sample is the source of the 18 T cell receptor beta chains below, sequenced in a study of chemoradiotherapy in HPV16-positive cancers. Some clones are missing from TCRdb's copy, which holds only in-frame ones; the method was immunoSEQ multiplex PCR. The data contain 29,000 or so clones, over 90% of them singletons. This sample comprised blood, obtained from a patient who underwent chemoradiotherapy. All receptors derive from a human donor with HPV-associated anogenital cancer.

This clone has more than one count but fewer than ten. This chain connects TRBV4-1 to TRBJ2-7; 14 bases map to TRBD2. The CDR3 spans 18 residues. V lost 1 base and J lost 7; bases outside the gene matches: 12. Germline CDR1 and CDR2: MGHRA and YSYEKL. The CDR3 loop is CASSQAGLAGALAGEQYF. The DNA of the CDR3 is TGCGCCAGCAGCCAAGCGGGACTAGCGGGGGCCTTGGCGGGGGAGCAGTACTTC.

The genes are TRBV4-2 and TRBJ2-5, with 10 bases that match TRBD2. From germline, CDR1 is LGHNA and CDR2 YNFKEQ. The V gene end was trimmed by 0 bases and the J gene end by 5 bases; junction bases not matched to a gene: 9. The CDR3 sequence is 17 residues long. The CDR3 here is CASSQEASGSVGETQYF. In nucleotides, the CDR3 is TGTGCCAGCAGCCAAGAGGCTAGCGGGAGTGTAGGGGAGACCCAGTACTTC.

V gene TRBV18 combines with J gene TRBJ2-6, with TRBD1 matching 8 bases. CDR3 length equals 18 residues. Germline assignment: CDR1 KGHSH and CDR2 LQKENI. Trimming took 4 bases from V and 0 from J; bases not matched to a gene: 8. CDR3 bases: TGTGCCAGCTCACGTTTCCAGGGGGCCACCTCTGGGGCCAACGTCCTGACTTTC. Protein sequence: CASSRFQGATSGANVLTF.

The count of this clone is one. The rearrangement links TRBV4-3 to TRBJ2-5; a possible D gene is TRBD1 (6 bases). Trimming removed 1 base from V and 1 base from J, with 16 bases in between. The CDR3 is 17 residues long. In germline, CDR1 is LGHNA, CDR2 YSLEER. The CDR3 region is CASSQGRTPGAQETQYF. CDR3 bases: TGCGCCAGCAGCCAAGGAAGGACACCAGGGGCCCAAGAGACCCAGTACTTC.

The chain links TRBV19 to TRBJ1-6; 7 bases align to TRBD1. CDR1 and CDR2 from the germline V gene are LNHDA and SQIVND (reference sequence). Trimming at V came to 5 bases and at J to 6 bases, leaving 4 bases not matched to a gene. This CDR3 has 14 amino acids. CDR3 sequence reads: CASSSGTANSPLHF. In DNA, the CDR3 is TGTGCCAGTAGTTCTGGGACAGCTAATTCACCCCTCCACTTT.

The rearrangement joins TRBV2 to TRBJ2-3; 7 positions agree with TRBD2. This CDR3 has 14 amino acids. V dropped 11 bases and J dropped 3; count of bases not matched to a gene: 11. Germline loops: CDR1 SNHLY, CDR2 FYNNEI. The DNA of the CDR3 is TGTGCCGGAAAGCGGGACGGATGGACAGATACGCAGTATTTT. Its protein product is CAGKRDGWTDTQYF.

The chain is built from TRBV6-5 and TRBJ2-7, with 15 bases lining up with TRBD2. Germline CDR1 and CDR2: MNHEY and SVGAGI. The ends lost 5 bases at V and 6 bases at J; junction bases unmatched: 5. The CDR3 is 15 amino acids. The CDR3 here is CASSNGLAGGREQYF. The CDR3 coding sequence is TGTGCCAGCAGTAACGGACTAGCGGGAGGGCGCGAGCAGTACTTC.

This chain joins TRBV28 and TRBJ2-7; the match to TRBD1 covers 11 bases. Germline loops: CDR1 MDHEN, CDR2 SYDVKM. Losses at the gene ends were 3 bases for V and 7 bases for J; bases not matched to a gene: 8. CDR3 length equals 15 residues. CDR3: CASSFPGQGAREQYF. CDR3 sequence (DNA): TGTGCCAGCAGTTTTCCCGGACAGGGGGCGAGGGAGCAGTACTTC.

This rearrangement joins TRBV11-1 to TRBJ2-7; TRBD1 is a possible D gene (6 bases). The germline V gene encodes CDR1 SGHAT and CDR2 FQDESV (reference sequence). The CDR3 runs to 14 residues. V gave up 1 base and J gave up 1 base, with 8 bases separating them. The CDR3 nucleotides are TGTGCCAGCAGCTTAGGACAGGAGTCCTACGAGCAGTACTTC. Amino acid sequence: CASSLGQESYEQYF.

This sequence joins TRBV6-1 and TRBJ2-2; TRBD2 aligns across 7 bases. Looked up from germline, CDR1 is MNHNS and CDR2 is SASEGT. This CDR3 is 18 amino acids long. Losses at the gene ends were 1 base for V and 5 bases for J; bases not matched to a gene: 13. The CDR3 protein is CASSEDFLGEGRTGELFF. CDR3 DNA: TGTGCCAGCAGTGAAGATTTTTTGGGGGAGGGCCGGACCGGGGAGCTGTTTTTT.

The chain links TRBV19 to TRBJ2-7; tentatively, D is TRBD1 (6 bases). Germline CDR1 is LNHDA and CDR2 is SQIVND (reference sequence). The CDR3 has 15 residues. Trimming took 5 bases from V and 0 from J, leaving 14 bases between them. The CDR3 here is CASSQYWTVSYEQYF. The CDR3 DNA is TGTGCCAGTAGTCAATATTGGACAGTCTCCTACGAGCAGTACTTC.

This clone was recorded only once. The chain is built from TRBV11-1 and TRBJ2-5; D gene uncertain. This CDR3 contains 14 residues. V lost 0 bases to trimming and J lost 0 bases, with 5 bases between them. Germline CDR1 reads SGHAT; CDR2 reads FQDESV (reference sequence). For the CDR3, the DNA is TGTGCCAGCAGCTTAGCCACGAACCAAGAGACCCAGTACTTC. Encoded protein: CASSLATNQETQYF. Looking up the rest from reference TRBV11-1 and TRBJ2-5 gives the full variable domain: EAEVAQSPRYKITEKSQAVAFWCDPISGHATLYWYRQILGQGPELLVQFQDESVVDDSQLPKDRFSAERLKGVDSTLKIQPAELGDSAMYLCASSLATNQETQYFGPGTRLLVL.

The chain couples TRBV11-3 to TRBJ2-1, with D unclear. The CDR3 loop spans 17 amino acids. Germline loops: CDR1 SGHNT, CDR2 YENEEA. The V gene lost 1 base and the J gene lost 0 bases, with 13 bases spanning the gap. The CDR3 spells CASSLATLRSSYNEQFF. The CDR3 DNA reads as TGTGCCAGCAGCTTAGCAACCCTTCGCAGCTCCTACAATGAGCAGTTCTTC.

The chain uses TRBV28 and TRBJ1-2; D is perhaps TRBD1 (6 bases). There are 13 residues in the CDR3. Trimming cost V 8 bases and J 7 bases, with 17 bases left between them. Looked up from germline, CDR1 is MDHEN and CDR2 is SYDVKM. CDR3 coding DNA: TGTGCCAGCGGGATGGGGGGCTGGTCTGGCTACACCTTC. Translating it yields CASGMGGWSGYTF.

The DNA of the CDR3 is TGCGCCAGCAGCCGAACCTATACTAGCGGGGGTCACGATGAGCAGTTCTTC. Amino acids: CASSRTYTSGGHDEQFF. This rearrangement joins TRBV4-1 to TRBJ2-1; 11 bases map to TRBD2. Germline V gene sequence: CDR1 MGHRA, CDR2 YSYEKL. Unmatched junction bases numbered 13, after V lost 4 bases and J lost 8 bases. The CDR3 extends over 17 amino acids.

This chain uses TRBV5-1 with TRBJ2-5; D not certain. V gave up 2 bases and J gave up 3 bases, with 8 bases separating them. Germline V CDR1 and CDR2: SGHRS, YFSETQ. This CDR3 is 13 amino acids long. Here the CDR3 reads CASSFQSEETQYF. The CDR3 nucleotides are TGCGCCAGCAGCTTCCAGTCTGAAGAGACCCAGTACTTC.

CDR3 DNA sequence: TGTGCCAGTAGTATCGTCACCAGCTCTGGAAACACCATATATTTT. It encodes CASSIVTSSGNTIYF. The gene calls are TRBV19 and TRBJ1-3; D uncertain. Looked up from germline, CDR1 is LNHDA and CDR2 is SQIVND (reference sequence). The CDR3 length is 15 residues. The V end lost 3 bases, the J end lost 0 bases, and 9 bases lay between the germline ends.

The chain recombines TRBV18 with TRBJ2-3; 7 positions agree with TRBD2. Germline values: CDR1 KGHSH, CDR2 LQKENI. This CDR3 comprises 15 residues. V shed 3 bases, J shed 2 bases, and the junction held 5 bases outside the gene matches. As DNA, the CDR3 is TGTGCCAGCTCACCTCAGCGGGGACCCACAGATACGCAGTATTTT. It encodes CASSPQRGPTDTQYF. The full variable domain, with the rest looked up from reference TRBV18 and TRBJ2-3, is NAGVMQNPRHLVRRRGQEARLRCSPMKGHSHVYWYRQLPEEGLKFMVYLQKENIIDESGMPKERFSAEFPKEGPSILRIQQVVRGDSAAYFCASSPQRGPTDTQYFGPGTRLTVL.